The TCR beta chain under discussion was sequenced for a study of shared clonotypes between healthy human individuals. Study context: Aged 18 to 49, the donors were two women and a few men.

CD45RO negativity and positive selection for CCR7 defined naive CD8 cells, a population that excluded terminally differentiated effector memory CD45RA+ cells. Sequencing used immunoSEQ multiplex PCR; TCRdb keeps in-frame clones, though not all of them. Of around 1,900,000 clones listed, roughly 93% are singletons. The germline V gene encodes CDR1 MDHEN and CDR2 SYDVKM. Unmatched junction bases numbered 8, after V lost 2 bases and J lost 2 bases. CDR3 length: 16 amino acids. The specimen was naive CD8+ T cells from PBMCs. The chain links TRBV28 to TRBJ2-5; 7 bases are a match to TRBD2. The TCR was taken from a man between 18 and 29 years old in good health. Some clones in this sample may be carry-over from other donors' samples. The CDR3 DNA follows: TGTGCCAGCAGTTTAGGGGGACTACCAACTCAAGAGACCCAGTACTTC. It translates to CASSLGGLPTQETQYF.